Included here is one T cell receptor (beta chain) sequence, with context. No antigen is known for it. The entry originates in a study of response to subunit inactivated influenza vaccine. The study, taken as a whole, reports: Authors proposed each seasonal influenza vaccination draws in few new T cells.

TCRdb fed the RT-PCR reads into MiXCR, producing one record per CDR3 protein. The sample shows hundreds of thousands of distinct CDR3 sequences, 6% to 9% of them seen only once. CDR1 is DFQATT, CDR2 SNEGSKA, per germline (reference sequence). This CDR3 spans 13 amino acids. V lost 1 base, J lost 4 bases, and 11 bases lay in between. The sample in question was PBMCs from blood, obtained roughly 24 months after vaccination. This receptor was identified in a man aged 50 to 69 who received an inactivated influenza vaccine. This chain connects TRBV20-1 to TRBJ2-7; no definite D call. The CDR3 loop is CSARVNQEYEQYF. CDR3 coding DNA: TGCAGTGCTAGAGTGAACCAGGAGTACGAGCAGTACTTC.